This T cell receptor beta chain emerged from a study of regulatory T cells in long-lasting Graves disease (dated by TCRdb to the early 2020s). For the study in its entirety: Patients with newly diagnosed Graves' disease had been on antithyroid drugs for under 3 months. Patients with persistent Graves' disease were compared with patients with newly diagnosed Graves' disease using TCR sequencing and RNA sequencing of peripheral blood. The study took place in China and was registered as a clinical trial. A total of 33 samples underwent TCR sequencing, from 13 patients with persistent Graves' disease and approximately 20 patients with newly diagnosed Graves' disease. What the study reported, not specific to this receptor: A larger number of public clonotypes was shared among persistent patients (approximately 2,600) than among newly diagnosed patients (approximately 1,000). TRBV28, TRBJ1-2 and TRBJ2-5 were preferentially used in persistent disease, while TRBV20-1 and TRBJ2-1 were favored in newly diagnosed disease. Compared with newly diagnosed patients, persistent Graves' disease patients had lower TCR Shannon entropy and fewer highly expanded clones, which suggests clonal expansion. Sequencing and analysis were restricted to the TCR beta chain. The authors acknowledged the small sample size as a limitation that may reduce accuracy. Because the primary lesion, thyroid tissue, could not be accessed, the study looked at peripheral blood alone.

Library preparation employed multiplex PCR. The sequencer listed for this sample is Illumina HiSeq 4000. iRepertoire HTBI primers and Arm-PCR amplification of CDR3 regions were used to construct TCR beta libraries. Gel purification was performed on PCR products prior to sequencing. The paper's data handling went like this. Gene usage analysis of CDR3 amino acid clonotypes used the approximately 56 TRBV and about 13 TRBJ segments found across samples. Filtered high-quality paired reads were merged into contigs using COPE and FqMerger. BLAST was used to align contigs to IMGT TRBV, TRBD and TRBJ reference genes, and CDR3 was defined according to IMGT. Any clonotype with a frequency above 0.1% was counted as a highly expanded clone. Shannon entropy served as the measure of repertoire diversity, while the Gini coefficient captured V-J evenness. Clonotypes shared by more than one individual were considered public. TCRdb redid the processing of the public reads, applying fastp at Q25 and MiXCR, and retained in-frame beta chains. One record per CDR3 amino acid sequence lists the most common genes and DNA. The V and J calls reflect TCRdb's pipeline rather than the authors' work. The sample table contains roughly 380,000 distinct CDR3 sequences; only one count was recorded for over 15% of them. The ten largest clonotypes hold just under 30% of the sample.

Measured from the cysteine to the phenylalanine, the CDR3 is 14 residues long. Kept here is only the CDR3 DNA, which spans 42 bases and is read in frame from base 1. The CDR1 and CDR2 encoded by the germline V gene are SGHTA and FQGTGA. V was cut back by 4 bases and J by 7 bases, leaving a gap of 13 bases between them. About this clonotype: Its antigen target is currently unknown. One base away there is no much larger clone; base qualities are not given.

The time point label, as the study defines it: newly diagnosed GD, antithyroid drugs for less than 3 months. For both TCR sequencing and RNA sequencing, RNA was extracted from PBMCs using TRIzol. The diagnosis of Graves' disease was made according to American Thyroid Association guidelines. Patients were recruited from an endocrinology department in Xi'an, China. Each patient gave approximately 9 milliliters of peripheral blood, collected in an EDTA anticoagulant tube. Ficoll Paque Plus density gradient separation was used to isolate PBMCs, and no additional T cell sorting was done. An Agilent 2100 Bioanalyzer and agarose gel were used to assess RNA quality, and a NanoDrop 2000 was used to measure RNA concentration. The sample also formed part of further work on T cells in Graves' hyperthyroidism and ophthalmopathy. The second investigation adds: Stable Graves' hyperthyroidism was defined as no progression to ophthalmopathy during 18 months of follow-up. Hyperthyroidism patients were aged 18 to 65 years and newly diagnosed, with disease duration of less than 2 months. The study excluded patients with uncontrolled infections, other autoimmune diseases, pregnancy or lactation. Diagnoses were based on clinical symptoms, serum thyroxine and TRAb, thyroid ultrasound and orbital computed tomography. For the first round of RT-PCR on the TCR CDR3, the HTBI primer set was used together with the Qiagen OneStep RT-PCR kit. Most expanded thyroid clonotypes (frequency above 0.001) were also detected in blood, a finding suggesting that blood repertoires may reflect thyroid immune responses. A 13 V-J signature model separated ophthalmopathy from stable hyperthyroidism, with nearly 90% sensitivity and 81% to 83% specificity in cross-validation and 80%/75% in testing. In validation, the model predicted progression to ophthalmopathy with around 71% sensitivity and around 72% specificity, a median of around six months before onset. TCR V-J signatures able to tell the groups apart were searched for in a discovery cohort of 90 to 100 patients, of whom fewer than 45 had Graves' ophthalmopathy and 57 had stable Graves' hyperthyroidism. Prospective prediction of ophthalmopathy was tested in an independent validation cohort consisting of roughly 19 hyperthyroidism patients and more than 15 patients who later progressed to ophthalmopathy. The 95 to 100 discovery patients were divided at random into training and test sets in a 7:3 ratio. The study also compared thyroid tissue and blood T-cell repertoires from about 6 Graves' hyperthyroidism patients. After sampling, hyperthyroidism patients received methimazole starting at 30 mg daily, and ophthalmopathy patients received high-dose intravenous methylprednisolone. Libraries were constructed in a second round of multiplex PCR, after which size selection and purification were performed. Paired-end sequencing of the libraries was performed with 100 bp reads on an Illumina HiSeq2000. SOAPnuke was used to process the raw data, removing reads that contained adapters or uncalled bases, had a mean Phred below 15, or lacked an exact match to the constant primer or identifier. COPE v1.2.5 was used to merge the high-quality paired reads, and each unique nucleotide sequence was defined as a clonotype. MiTCR v1.1 was used to align the clonotypes against IMGT TRBV, TRBD and TRBJ reference segments. Only V-J combinations with frequency above 0.0001, covering 99.2% of repertoires, were analysed. The TCS score was defined as the ratio of F50 (clonal expansion) to E x V (chaos), calculated using BLOSUM62-based TCRdist between CDR3 peptides within each V-J. Welch's t-statistics and random forest reduced 450 to 600 V-J features to 13, which were used in a naive Bayes classifier (R e1071). Sample size was not statistically predetermined, and blinding of investigators to group allocation was not performed. TCR Vbeta CDR3 sequencing of some 140 peripheral blood samples (roughly 41 ophthalmopathy, roughly 72 hyperthyroidism and approximately 17 progressor patients) is reported in the paper.

The source was peripheral blood mononuclear cells (PBMCs), collected at new diagnosis, from a patient treated with antithyroid drugs. The rearrangement joined TRBV7-3 to TRBJ2-2; the D region may be TRBD1 or TRBD2, each matching 5 bases equally. This clonotype was obtained from a man aged 35 to 55 with Graves disease. Donor details come from another sample of the same person, matched by shared clones. The bases read TGTGCCAGCAGCTCCCGTGGGGGTGGCGGGGAGCTGTTTTTT. Translated, it gives CASSSRGGGGELFF.